One sample yielded the 17 T cell receptor beta chains listed below, sequenced in a study of T cells after yellow fever vaccination. TCRdb analysed the 5' RACE reads with MiXCR anew, one entry per CDR3 protein. The top ten hold about two fifths of the sample, which has almost 30,000 distinct CDR3 sequences, 5% seen once. Sequenced material: CD8+ T cells sorted from PBMCs, taken 10 days after the yellow fever booster vaccination. Receptors were obtained from a man aged 25-45 years who received the YFV17D yellow fever vaccine.

This clonotype was detected many times. The chain employs TRBV10-3 and TRBJ2-2; no clear D gene. Trimming took 2 bases from V and 6 from J, leaving 10 bases between them. CDR3 length equals 14 residues. Germline assignment: CDR1 ENHRY and CDR2 SYGVKD. The DNA of the CDR3 is TGTGCCATCAGTGAGGAACTCCCCCCCGGGGAGCTGTTTTTT. Protein: CAISEELPPGELFF.

This clonotype occurred many times. V gene TRBV20-1 combines with J gene TRBJ2-7; TRBD2 matches at 7 bases. Trimming cost V 6 bases and J 3 bases; bases outside gene matches: 8. The germline V gene encodes CDR1 DFQATT and CDR2 SNEGSKA (reference sequence). This CDR3 region has 13 residues. The CDR3 reads CSAPDGTNYEQYF. The CDR3 region has the DNA TGCAGTGCCCCAGACGGGACTAACTACGAGCAGTACTTC.

There are many counts of this clonotype. The rearrangement links TRBV20-1 to TRBJ2-1; no firm D call. The CDR3 runs 13 residues. V gave up 8 bases and J gave up 4 bases, with 15 bases separating them. Germline loops: CDR1 DFQATT, CDR2 SNEGSKA (reference sequence). The CDR3 DNA reads TGCAGTCCGGCCCCAGACCAATACAATGAGCAGTTCTTC. This gives the protein CSPAPDQYNEQFF.

There are many counts of this clonotype. V gene TRBV5-6 combines with J gene TRBJ2-2; 8 nucleotides agree with TRBD1. V lost 4 bases, J lost 8 bases, and 4 bases stayed unmatched. The CDR3 length is 13 residues. Germline CDR1 and CDR2: SGHDT and YYEEEE. CDR3 DNA: TGTGCCAGCAGCACAACAGGGGGTGGGGAGCTGTTTTTT. The encoded protein is CASSTTGGGELFF. Filled out from reference TRBV5-6 and TRBJ2-2, the complete variable domain reads DAGVTQSPTHLIKTRGQQVTLRCSPKSGHDTVSWYQQALGQGPQFIFQYYEEEERQRGNFPDRFSGHQFPNYSSELNVNALLLGDSALYLCASSTTGGGELFFGEGSRLTVL.

This clonotype has at least ten counts. The J gene is TRBJ2-7, the V gene TRBV7-2, with 7 bases fitting TRBD2. CDR1 is SGHTA and CDR2 is FQGNSA in the germline V gene. The CDR3 contains 14 residues. J gave up 4 bases and V 4 bases, and 7 bases lay outside the gene matches. This chain's CDR3 is CASSSPFSGYEQYF. CDR3 nucleotides: TGTGCCAGCAGCTCGCCTTTTAGCGGGTACGAGCAGTACTTC.

In the case of this clonotype: A much larger clone differs from this one at a single base, so this may be a read error. This chain connects TRBV9 to TRBJ2-1, with 8 bases fitting TRBD1. Germline CDR1 reads SGDLS; CDR2 reads YYNGEE. J was trimmed by 5 bases and V by 7 bases; bases with no gene match: 8. The CDR3 totals 14 residues. DNA for the CDR3: TGTGCCAGCCAGCCCGAGACAGGGGACAATGAGCAGTTCTTC. It specifies CASQPETGDNEQFF.

This clonotype was seen many times. The J gene is TRBJ2-7, the V gene TRBV9, with no clear D. Between the trimmed V and J ends, which lost 3 bases and 4 bases, there was a span of 2 bases. In germline, CDR1 is SGDLS, CDR2 YYNGEE. This CDR3 has 10 amino acids. CDR3 amino acids: CASSAYEQYF. The CDR3, as DNA: TGTGCCAGCAGCGCTTACGAGCAGTACTTC.

In its sample, this clonotype was seen many times. V usage is TRBV27 and J usage is TRBJ2-1; D is undetermined. The CDR3 consists of 11 residues. The V gene lost 5 bases and the J gene lost 7 bases, with 6 bases spanning the gap. CDR1 MNHEY and CDR2 SMNVEV come from the germline V gene (reference sequence). Written as DNA, the CDR3 is TGTGCCAGCAGTCCCGCAAATGAGCAGTTCTTC. Translated: CASSPANEQFF.

This clonotype was counted ten times or more. The genes are TRBV4-3 and TRBJ2-7; D is ambiguous. Germline V gene sequence: CDR1 LGHNA, CDR2 YSLEER. CDR3 length: 15 residues. Deletions cut 0 bases from V and 0 bases from J, with 9 bases between. The CDR3 sequence is CASSQEENISYEQYF. CDR3 coding DNA: TGCGCCAGCAGCCAAGAAGAGAACATCTCCTACGAGCAGTACTTC.

In its sample, this clonotype was seen many times. This chain connects TRBV7-2 to TRBJ2-3, with no clear D. CDR1 and CDR2 from the germline V gene are SGHTA and FQGNSA. The CDR3 contains 15 residues. The V and J ends lost 4 bases and 2 bases respectively, with 13 bases between them. This CDR3 reads CASSSPFTTTDTQYF. CDR3 sequence (DNA): TGTGCCAGCAGCTCCCCGTTCACTACCACAGATACGCAGTATTTT.

A remark on this clonotype: This may arise from a read error, as a much more abundant clone is one base away. The DNA for the CDR3 is TGTGCCAGCAGCTCGGACAGGGACTATACTGAAGCTTTATTT. Protein product: CASSSDRDYTEALF. This chain uses TRBV7-9 with TRBJ1-1, with 8 bases aligning to TRBD1. The CDR3 loop spans 14 amino acids. Germline V gives CDR1 SEHNR, CDR2 FQNEAQ (reference sequence).

Ten or more counts support this clonotype. J is TRBJ2-7 and V is TRBV2; D unresolved. V was clipped by 8 bases and J by 3 bases, with 14 bases between them. The CDR3 extends over 13 amino acids. CDR1 and CDR2 (germline): SNHLY, FYNNEI. Here the CDR3 DNA reads TGTGCCAGCGGCACCGGACCTTACTACGAGCAGTACTTC. Amino acid sequence: CASGTGPYYEQYF.

At least ten counts were recorded for this clonotype. J is TRBJ2-2 and V is TRBV7-8, with D possibly being TRBD1 (6 bases). CDR3 size: 17 residues. The germline V gene encodes CDR1 SGHVS and CDR2 FQNEAQ. The V end was cut by 4 bases, the J end by 4 bases, with 19 bases between. The CDR3 loop is CASSSSPPGELTGELFF. The CDR3 DNA is TGTGCCAGCAGCTCGTCCCCACCAGGGGAACTCACCGGGGAGCTGTTTTTT.

V and J are TRBV20-1 and TRBJ2-3; 10 bases fit TRBD1. In germline, CDR1 is DFQATT, CDR2 SNEGSKA (reference sequence). Trimming took 5 bases from V and 4 from J; bases not matched to a gene: 9. The CDR3 is 15 residues long. CDR3 bases: TGCAGTGCTGAGGACAGGGGGGAGGAGGCAGATACGCAGTATTTT. This translates into CSAEDRGEEADTQYF.

The gene calls are TRBV12-3 or TRBV12-4 and TRBJ2-3; TRBD2 is a possible D gene (6 bases). Trimming removed 6 bases from V and 2 bases from J, with 21 bases in between. The CDR3 is made up of 17 amino acids. CDR3 in amino acids: CASSPSSLAPVTDTQYF. The CDR3 bases are TGTGCCAGCAGCCCCTCCTCTCTAGCGCCCGTCACAGATACGCAGTATTTT.

This clonotype was counted many times. This rearrangement joins TRBV4-1 to TRBJ1-2; unclear D gene. Trimming took off 2 bases at V and 8 bases at J, with 15 bases between the two ends. The CDR3 has 14 residues. Germline CDR1 is MGHRA and CDR2 is YSYEKL. CDR3 nucleotide sequence: TGCGCCAGCAGCCAACTCACAGAGACCCGAGGCTACACCTTC. Translated, it gives CASSQLTETRGYTF.

At least ten counts were recorded for this clonotype. The V gene is TRBV5-6, the J gene TRBJ2-5, with a tentative D call TRBD1 (6 bases). V dropped 3 bases and J dropped 5 bases, with 8 bases sitting between them. Germline V CDR1 and CDR2: SGHDT, YYEEEE. The CDR3 is 12 residues long. CDR3 in DNA: TGTGCCAGCAGCTCAGGGGAGGAGACCCAGTACTTC. Its protein product is CASSSGEETQYF.